What follows is one TCR beta chain and its context. This entry comes from a study of shared T cell receptors in the human thymus. Libraries were prepared by immunoSEQ multiplex PCR; TCRdb keeps only in-frame clonotypes and omits some of them. The sample lists 700,000 or so clones, approximately 85% seen once, with more than 0.008% in the top ten. Separately, the same data were catalogued under a study of human thymus T cells.

The clonotype comes from a girl in the first two years of life with a congenital heart defect. The sequenced sample consisted of thymocytes.

CDR3 nucleotides: TGTGCCAGCAGTTGTAGCGCGGAGGGTTCTAATGAAAAACTGTTTTTT. Protein product: CASSCSAEGSNEKLFF. The chain carries TRBV28 and TRBJ1-4; D is ambiguous. Between the trimmed V and J ends, which lost 4 bases and 3 bases, there was a span of 15 bases. The CDR3 runs to 16 residues. In germline, CDR1 is MDHEN, CDR2 SYDVKM.